These 20 T cell receptor beta chains came from one sample sequenced in a study of blood T cells in healthy people across ages. Next came a second PCR, run for roughly 6 to 11 cycles, which used a sample-barcoded 5' primer along with a J-beta primer mix. Each CDR3 protein gets one entry after TCRdb re-called the 5' RACE reads with MiXCR. Counted here are 850,000 to 1,000,000 distinct CDR3 sequences, about 44% occurring once; the ten biggest clones make up around 15%. Sequenced input: blood. Receptors were obtained from a man under 40 in good health.

The chain is built from TRBV4-1 and TRBJ2-4; 7 bases match TRBD2. From germline, CDR1 is MGHRA and CDR2 YSYEKL. Trimming removed 0 bases from V and 9 bases from J; junction bases left unmatched: 8. This CDR3 region has 15 residues. This CDR3 is CASSQEYGAGSIQYF. The CDR3 nucleotides read TGCGCCAGCAGCCAAGAATACGGAGCGGGAAGCATTCAGTACTTC.

The table lists this clonotype with a few counts. The CDR3 protein is CASSPQAGGLGHEQFF. CDR3 nucleotide sequence: TGTGCCAGCTCACCACAGGCAGGGGGCCTGGGTCATGAGCAGTTCTTC. This chain joins TRBV18 and TRBJ2-1; 8 nucleotides align to TRBD1. The ends lost 1 base at V and 8 bases at J; junction bases unmatched: 10. The CDR3 has 16 amino acids. The germline gives CDR1 KGHSH, CDR2 LQKENI.

V is TRBV7-9 and J is TRBJ1-1; D is unclear. V lost 6 bases, J lost 4 bases, and 15 bases lay in between. Per germline, CDR1 SEHNR and CDR2 FQNEAQ (reference sequence). This CDR3 comprises 14 residues. CDR3 nucleotides: TGTGCCAGCAGACCCAAGGAGGGTGGCACTGAAGCTTTCTTT. Translation: CASRPKEGGTEAFF.

The sample holds many counts of this clonotype. The chain is built from TRBV27 and TRBJ2-5; D is uncertain. Germline values: CDR1 MNHEY, CDR2 SMNVEV (reference sequence). Trimming took 9 bases from V and 2 from J, leaving 13 bases between them. The CDR3 is made up of 13 amino acids. The CDR3 DNA follows: TGTGCCAGTGGTAATGGTCGGCAAGAGACCCAGTACTTC. Its translation is CASGNGRQETQYF.

This CDR3 reads CASSLTSGGGSSYNEQFF. As DNA, the CDR3 is TGTGCCAGCAGTCTCACTAGCGGGGGGGGGAGCTCCTACAATGAGCAGTTCTTC. The chain has TRBV12-3 or TRBV12-4 and TRBJ2-1; TRBD2 matches at 13 bases. The V segment lost 5 bases and the J segment 0 bases; nucleotides outside the gene matches: 7. The CDR3 runs to 18 residues.

V and J are TRBV27 and TRBJ2-3, with 16 bases identical to TRBD2. V lost 0 bases, J lost 5 bases, and 11 bases stayed unmatched. Germline CDR1 is MNHEY and CDR2 is SMNVEV (reference sequence). This CDR3 spans 20 amino acids. The CDR3 coding sequence is TGTGCCAGCAGTTTATCGTCCCCGGGGACTAGCGGGGGGGCCGGAGATACGCAGTATTTT. This codes for CASSLSSPGTSGGAGDTQYF.

CDR3 residues: CSAPPSTGGKYEQYF. CDR3 bases: TGCAGTGCTCCCCCCAGCACGGGGGGGAAGTACGAGCAGTACTTC. The chain has TRBV20-1 and TRBJ2-7, with 8 bases lining up with TRBD2. The length of the CDR3 is 15 residues. The V gene's germline CDR1 is DFQATT and CDR2 SNEGSKA (reference sequence). With V trimmed by 5 bases and J by 4 bases, 13 bases remained unmatched.

As regards this clonotype: Sequence at one end of the junction differs from germline and may be a read error. V gene TRBV19 combines with J gene TRBJ1-1; TRBD1 aligns across 7 bases. The CDR3 has 13 residues. The V gene's germline CDR1 is LNHDA and CDR2 SQIVND (reference sequence). CDR3: CASSSPGGTEAFF. CDR3 DNA: TGCGCCAGCAGTTCCCCAGGGGGCACTGAAGCTTTCTTT.

V gene TRBV7-9 combines with J gene TRBJ1-1; 10 bases agree with TRBD1. J was trimmed by 3 bases and V by 1 base; bases with no gene match: 8. Germline assignment: CDR1 SEHNR and CDR2 FQNEAQ (reference sequence). This CDR3 is built from 17 residues. CDR3: CASSLGWTGGEDTEAFF. Written as DNA, the CDR3 is TGTGCCAGCAGCTTAGGGTGGACAGGGGGGGAGGACACTGAAGCTTTCTTT.

The rearrangement links TRBV4-2 to TRBJ1-5; a possible D gene is TRBD1 (6 bases). The CDR3 runs 16 residues. Germline CDR1 and CDR2: LGHNA and YNFKEQ. Trimming took 1 base from V and 0 from J, leaving 10 bases between them. The CDR3 loop is CASSQGGAYSNQPQHF. The CDR3 DNA reads TGTGCCAGCAGCCAAGGGGGGGCTTATAGCAATCAGCCCCAGCATTTT.

The table lists this clonotype with a few counts. The rearrangement joins TRBV5-1 to TRBJ1-1; D may be TRBD1 (6 bases). This CDR3 has 14 amino acids. V lost 7 bases, J lost 0 bases, and 13 bases lay in between. Germline CDR1 is SGHRS and CDR2 is YFSETQ. The DNA of the CDR3 is TGCGCCAGCTCCCAACAGGGAGTGAACACTGAAGCTTTCTTT. This sequence encodes CASSQQGVNTEAFF.

The chain has TRBV28 and TRBJ2-5; 11 bases match TRBD1. J lost 4 bases, V lost 5 bases, and 9 bases had no gene match. Looked up from germline, CDR1 is MDHEN and CDR2 is SYDVKM. The CDR3 has 16 amino acids. CDR3 region: CASSTPGQGEIETQYF. In DNA form, the CDR3 reads TGTGCCAGCAGTACTCCGGGACAGGGGGAAATAGAGACCCAGTACTTC.

This sequence joins TRBV3-1 and TRBJ2-1; D remains unclear. CDR1 is LGHDT, CDR2 YNNKEL, per germline (reference sequence). CDR3 length equals 13 residues. V lost 6 bases and J lost 9, with 15 bases in between. The CDR3 DNA reads as TGTGCCAGCAGTCGGACGCCCCGAGGTGAGCAGTTCTTC. Translation gives CASSRTPRGEQFF.

This clonotype came up a few times. V gene TRBV4-1 combines with J gene TRBJ2-5; D is possibly TRBD2 (6 bases). Germline V gene sequence: CDR1 MGHRA, CDR2 YSYEKL. V shed 0 bases and J shed 7 bases, with 9 bases lying between them. The CDR3 extends over 13 amino acids. The CDR3 region is CASSQDGGWTQYF. The CDR3, as DNA: TGCGCCAGCAGCCAAGACGGGGGTTGGACCCAGTACTTC.

This clonotype has a handful of counts. This chain uses TRBV7-6 with TRBJ2-3; D not certain. V lost 3 bases to trimming and J lost 4 bases, with 17 bases between them. The germline V gene encodes CDR1 SGHVS and CDR2 FNYEAQ. The length of the CDR3 is 16 residues. DNA of the CDR3: TGTGCCAGCAGCTTTAAGACTGGAGCGTTTTCAGATACGCAGTATTTT. This codes for CASSFKTGAFSDTQYF.

The V call is TRBV25-1, the J call TRBJ1-2; maybe TRBD1 (6 bases). CDR1 is MGHDK, CDR2 SYGVNS, per germline. The CDR3 has 12 amino acids. V shed 8 bases and J shed 10 bases, with 17 bases lying between them. CDR3 coding DNA: TGTGCCAGCGTTGGGACAACCCCTAACTACACCTTC. Translating gives CASVGTTPNYTF.

The gene calls are TRBV6-5 and TRBJ2-7; either TRBD1 or TRBD2 may supply D (5 bases each). CDR3 length: 19 residues. Trimming took 5 bases from V and 6 from J, leaving 32 bases between them. Germline CDR1 and CDR2: MNHEY and SVGAGI. The CDR3 DNA follows: TGTGCCAGCAGTCTACTTGGGATGAATGTTGGGCAGGGACGGGTCGAGCAGTACTTC. This translates into CASSLLGMNVGQGRVEQYF.

This clonotype occurred a few times. This chain uses TRBV7-2 with TRBJ2-5, with D unclear. The CDR3 length is 13 residues. The ends were cut back, 1 base at V and 5 bases at J, with 8 bases in the middle. Germline-derived CDR1 and CDR2 are SGHTA and FQGNSA. The CDR3 is CASSLEYMETQYF. Here the CDR3 DNA reads TGTGCCAGCAGCTTAGAATATATGGAGACCCAGTACTTC.

The sample holds one count of this clonotype. This chain links TRBV20-1 with TRBJ2-7, with D possibly TRBD1 on 6 matching bases. The CDR3 runs to 14 residues. Trimming shortened V by 2 bases and J by 0 bases, and 11 bases separated the two germline ends. From germline, CDR1 is DFQATT and CDR2 SNEGSKA (reference sequence). Here the CDR3 reads CSARPGHSSYEQYF. The CDR3 region has the DNA TGCAGTGCTAGACCGGGACACAGCTCCTACGAGCAGTACTTC.

The rearrangement joins TRBV7-2 to TRBJ1-4, with D tentatively TRBD1 (6 bases). The germline V gene encodes CDR1 SGHTA and CDR2 FQGNSA. The CDR3 sequence is 15 residues long. The V end was cut by 6 bases, the J end by 7 bases, with 18 bases between. This CDR3 is CASRPVGGQSEKLFF. For the CDR3, the DNA is TGTGCCAGCAGACCCGTCGGGGGCCAGAGTGAAAAACTGTTTTTT. Combining the CDR3 with reference TRBV7-2 and TRBJ1-4 gives the whole variable domain GAGVSQSPSNKVTEKGKDVELRCDPISGHTALYWYRQSLGQGLEFLIYFQGNSAPDKSGLPSDRFSAERTGGSVSTLTIQRTQQEDSAVYLCASRPVGGQSEKLFFGSGTQLSVL.